The 25 T cell receptor beta chains in this list originate from one sample, sequenced in a study of blood T cell repertoires in COVID-19. Clones were sequenced by immunoSEQ multiplex PCR, and TCRdb holds only the in-frame ones, with some missing. The repertoire holds around 140,000 clones, with about four fifths as singletons. Sequenced: peripheral blood. Receptors were obtained from a man aged 60 to 75 with acute or convalescent COVID-19.

The chain links TRBV30 to TRBJ1-2; no firm D call. Trimming took 5 bases from V and 5 from J, leaving 9 bases between them. Per the germline V gene, CDR1 is GTSNPN and CDR2 is SVGIG (reference sequence). The CDR3 has 11 residues. CDR3 nucleotide sequence: TGTGCCTGGGGACGGGAATATGGCTACACCTTC. Residues: CAWGREYGYTF.

There are many counts of this clone. The chain carries TRBV27 and TRBJ1-4; D not resolved. The germline V gene encodes CDR1 MNHEY and CDR2 SMNVEV (reference sequence). V dropped 6 bases and J dropped 1 base, with 9 bases sitting between them. This CDR3 comprises 14 residues. CDR3 amino acids: CASSDRGTNEKLFF. The CDR3, as DNA: TGTGCCAGCAGCGACCGGGGAACTAATGAAAAACTGTTTTTT.

This chain joins TRBV5-1 and TRBJ2-7; D remains unclear. The CDR3 consists of 13 residues. In germline, CDR1 is SGHRS, CDR2 YFSETQ. V dropped 0 bases and J dropped 1 base, with 5 bases sitting between them. The CDR3 nucleotides are TGCGCCAGCAGCTTGGCGACTTCCTACGAGCAGTACTTC. Its translation is CASSLATSYEQYF.

The chain has TRBV6-5 and TRBJ1-2, with D maybe TRBD1 (6 bases). Looked up from germline, CDR1 is MNHEY and CDR2 is SVGAGI. The CDR3 consists of 14 residues. Trimming removed 2 bases at V and 4 bases at J, with 11 bases between. CDR3 in amino acids: CASSYGQSLYGYTF. CDR3 coding DNA: TGTGCCAGCAGTTACGGACAGAGTCTCTATGGCTACACCTTC.

The V gene is TRBV5-7, the J gene TRBJ2-5; weak D call: TRBD2 (6 bases). TRBV5-7 is an ORF for which the function is uncertain. V was trimmed by 4 bases and J by 5 bases, leaving 15 bases between them. The CDR3 sequence is 14 residues long. The CDR3 DNA reads as TGTGCCAGCAGCCGGCGGGGTCCTCGGGAGACCCAGTACTTC. It translates to CASSRRGPRETQYF.

J is TRBJ1-2 and V is TRBV18, with 7 bases matching TRBD1. The germline V gene has CDR1 KGHSH and CDR2 LQKENI. The CDR3 spans 13 residues. V was pared by 2 bases and J by 6 bases, with 3 bases of the junction left unmatched. CDR3 DNA sequence: TGTGCCAGCTCACCAGACAGGGTTGATGGCTACACCTTC. This sequence encodes CASSPDRVDGYTF.

The chain uses TRBV4-2 and TRBJ2-5; D not resolved. The germline V gene encodes CDR1 LGHNA and CDR2 YNFKEQ. With 4 bases removed from V and 1 base from J, the gap between germline ends came to 10 bases. This CDR3 spans 14 amino acids. CDR3 sequence: CASSLTSSQETQYF. The CDR3, as DNA: TGTGCCAGCAGCCTAACCAGTTCCCAAGAGACCCAGTACTTC.

The J gene is TRBJ1-6, the V gene TRBV5-5, with unresolved D. V was shortened by 4 bases and J by 0 bases, with 8 bases between the two germline ends. Germline values: CDR1 SGHKS, CDR2 YYEKEE (reference sequence). The CDR3 has 15 amino acids. This CDR3 reads CASSPPGSYNSPLHF. In DNA form, the CDR3 reads TGTGCCAGCAGCCCCCCGGGCTCCTATAATTCACCCCTCCACTTT.

This chain links TRBV27 with TRBJ1-6, with D possibly TRBD1 on 6 matching bases. This CDR3 has 15 residues. The ends were cut back, 7 bases at V and 4 bases at J, with 14 bases in the middle. Germline V gene lookup returns CDR1 MNHEY and CDR2 SMNVEV (reference sequence). The CDR3 nucleotides read TGTGCCAGCACCTGGGCGGGGGCGTATAATTCACCCCTCCACTTT. Translated: CASTWAGAYNSPLHF.

The V gene is TRBV11-2, the J gene TRBJ2-2; 8 positions match TRBD1. The CDR3 is 16 residues long. The germline V gene encodes CDR1 SGHAT and CDR2 FQNNGV. The V gene end was trimmed by 5 bases and the J gene end by 5 bases; junction bases not matched to a gene: 10. The CDR3 coding sequence is TGTGCCAGCAGCCCCTCCGCGGACAGGGTGACCGGGGAGCTGTTTTTT. Residues: CASSPSADRVTGELFF.

The chain joins TRBV5-1 to TRBJ2-1, with TRBD2 matching 15 bases. Germline loops: CDR1 SGHRS, CDR2 YFSETQ. V lost 2 bases, J lost 6 bases, and 6 bases stayed unmatched. CDR3 length: 17 amino acids. The CDR3 loop reads CASSLGTSGRRGNEQFF. DNA for the CDR3: TGCGCCAGCAGCTTAGGGACTAGCGGGAGGAGGGGCAATGAGCAGTTCTTC.

The V gene is TRBV30, the J gene TRBJ2-6; tentatively, D is TRBD2 (7 bases). CDR3 length: 16 amino acids. V was cut by 2 bases and J by 2 bases, with 13 bases left in between. Germline CDR1 is GTSNPN and CDR2 is SVGIG (reference sequence). This chain's CDR3 is CAWSRGEGAGANVLTF. CDR3 nucleotides: TGTGCCTGGAGTCGTGGGGAGGGGGCTGGGGCCAACGTCCTGACTTTC.

The J gene is TRBJ2-7, the V gene TRBV6-2 or TRBV6-3; TRBD1 matches at 8 bases. J lost 6 bases, V lost 4 bases, and 20 bases had no gene match. CDR3 length: 18 residues. The V gene's germline CDR1 is MNHEY and CDR2 SVGEGT. The CDR3 nucleotides are TGTGCCAGCAGTTTGGTCCAGGGTGGTACCGGGACAGGCGGCGAGCAGTACTTC. As protein: CASSLVQGGTGTGGEQYF.

The V call is TRBV11-3, the J call TRBJ2-5; perhaps TRBD1 as D (6 bases). Deletions cut 5 bases from V and 5 bases from J, with 9 bases between. The V gene's germline CDR1 is SGHNT and CDR2 YENEEA. The CDR3 contains 12 residues. Here the CDR3 reads CASSRGSETQYF. Written as DNA, the CDR3 is TGTGCCAGCAGCAGGGGGTCGGAGACCCAGTACTTC.

This clone was detected a few times. The chain uses TRBV19 and TRBJ2-2; tentatively, D is TRBD2 (6 bases). CDR1 and CDR2 (germline): LNHDA, SQIVND (reference sequence). V dropped 3 bases and J dropped 4 bases, with 12 bases sitting between them. CDR3 length: 15 residues. The CDR3 DNA is TGTGCCAGTAGTATGCGGGGCGCTAGCACCGGGGAGCTGTTTTTT. Translating it yields CASSMRGASTGELFF.

The chain employs TRBV3-1 (or the pseudogene TRBV3-2) and TRBJ2-3; 8 bases fit TRBD2. V gave up 0 bases and J gave up 2 bases; unmatched junction bases: 7. Germline V gene lookup returns CDR1 LGHDT and CDR2 YNNKEL (reference sequence). CDR3 length: 17 residues. The CDR3: CASSQDLGSGDTDTQYF. The CDR3 DNA reads as TGTGCCAGCAGCCAAGATCTTGGTAGCGGGGACACAGATACGCAGTATTTT.

The chain employs TRBV6-5 and TRBJ2-3, with TRBD1 identical over 9 bases. The CDR3 runs to 15 residues. J was trimmed by 2 bases and V by 7 bases; bases with no gene match: 7. CDR1 MNHEY and CDR2 SVGAGI come from the germline V gene. The CDR3 DNA is TGTGCCAGCACCCGGACAGGGGCTGTCACAGATACGCAGTATTTT. Its protein product is CASTRTGAVTDTQYF.

This chain joins TRBV5-1 and TRBJ1-2; 8 bases align to TRBD1. Germline V gives CDR1 SGHRS, CDR2 YFSETQ. Trimming cost V 0 bases and J 5 bases; bases outside gene matches: 3. CDR3 length: 14 residues. CDR3 sequence reads: CASSLGQGLYGYTF. CDR3 nucleotides: TGCGCCAGCAGCTTGGGACAGGGGTTATATGGCTACACCTTC.

The genes are TRBV12-5 and TRBJ2-5, with a tentative D call TRBD2 (6 bases). Deletions cut 1 base from V and 13 bases from J, with 13 bases between. This CDR3 has 12 residues. Germline loops: CDR1 LGHNT, CDR2 FRNRAP. The CDR3 loop reads CASGLDLGAGYF. CDR3 DNA: TGTGCTAGTGGTTTGGATCTGGGAGCGGGGTACTTC.

This clone was recorded a few times. V usage is TRBV2 and J usage is TRBJ2-7; D gene ambiguous. The V and J ends lost 3 bases and 3 bases respectively, with 15 bases between them. CDR3 size: 15 residues. The germline CDR1 and CDR2 sequences are SNHLY and FYNNEI. The CDR3 sequence: CASSELPRSFYEQYF. CDR3 DNA: TGTGCCAGCAGTGAGCTCCCCCGGTCATTCTACGAGCAGTACTTC.

J is TRBJ2-7 and V is TRBV7-2, with a possible D match to TRBD2 (5 bases). The CDR3 runs 15 residues. Germline loops: CDR1 SGHTA, CDR2 FQGNSA. Between the trimmed V and J ends, which lost 4 bases and 3 bases, there was a span of 16 bases. The CDR3 loop is CASSYQYGGFYEQYF. CDR3 DNA: TGTGCCAGCAGCTACCAGTACGGAGGTTTCTACGAGCAGTACTTC.

Note on this clone: Mismatch with germline at one junction end may stem from a read error. The chain recombines TRBV10-3 with TRBJ2-1; 8 positions agree with TRBD2. This CDR3 has 15 amino acids. Germline values: CDR1 ENHRY, CDR2 SYGVKD. CDR3 sequence reads: CAISEVAGSYDEQFF. The CDR3 DNA is TGTGCCATCAGTGAAGTAGCGGGAAGCTACGATGAGCAGTTCTTC.

The chain links TRBV28 to TRBJ1-5, with 10 positions matching TRBD1. Germline CDR1 is MDHEN and CDR2 is SYDVKM. V lost 5 bases and J lost 5; bases outside the gene matches: 9. CDR3 size: 16 residues. The CDR3 nucleotides are TGTGCCAGCAGTCGGCTGAGGACAGGGGGAGATCAGCCCCAGCATTTT. Amino acid sequence: CASSRLRTGGDQPQHF. The full variable domain, its missing parts supplied by reference TRBV28 and TRBJ1-5, is DVKVTQSSRYLVKRTGEKVFLECVQDMDHENMFWYRQDPGLGLRLIYFSYDVKMKEKGDIPEGYSVSREKKERFSLILESASTNQTSMYLCASSRLRTGGDQPQHFGDGTRLSIL.

This rearrangement joins TRBV6-5 to TRBJ2-1; 9 bases match TRBD1. Germline CDR1 reads MNHEY; CDR2 reads SVGAGI. The junction had 5 bases not matched to a gene; V was cut back by 0 bases and J by 8 bases. The CDR3 sequence is 15 residues long. The CDR3 is CASSYSRDRGYEQFF. As DNA, the CDR3 is TGTGCCAGCAGTTACTCGCGAGACAGGGGGTATGAGCAGTTCTTC.

The chain carries TRBV24-1 and TRBJ1-5, with 9 bases aligning to TRBD1. The J segment lost 7 bases and the V segment lost 2 bases, leaving 8 bases of the junction unmatched. This CDR3 region has 16 residues. The germline CDR1 and CDR2 sequences are KGHDR and SFDVKD. CDR3 amino acids: CATSDSRDRDRQPQHF. For the CDR3, the DNA is TGTGCCACCAGTGATTCCCGGGACAGGGACCGCCAGCCCCAGCATTTT.